The T cell receptor beta chain under discussion was sequenced for a study of blood T cell repertoires in COVID-19. Clones were sequenced by immunoSEQ multiplex PCR, and TCRdb holds only the in-frame ones, with some missing. The repertoire holds 400,000 or so clones, about nine tenths seen once, with more than 0.55% in the top ten. With 2 bases removed from V and 5 bases from J, the gap between germline ends came to 7 bases. The CDR3 consists of 13 residues. Sequencing used PBMCs or T cells enriched from blood (not recorded which). The source is a man younger than 30 who had recovered from COVID-19. The chain employs TRBV12-3 or TRBV12-4 and TRBJ1-5; a possible D gene is TRBD1 (5 bases). The CDR3 protein is CASSLTQDQPQHF. In nucleotides, the CDR3 is TGTGCCAGCAGTTTAACACAGGATCAGCCCCAGCATTTT.